The TCR beta chain described here comes from a study of T cell repertoires in cytomegalovirus infection (dated by TCRdb to about 2019). The study in broad terms: Peptide stimulations targeted recently identified HLA-C-restricted CMV epitopes, whose presentation resists viral immunomodulation, together with well-studied HLA-B-restricted epitopes. Donor HLA type was relevant to the analysis, as public TCR beta signatures indicated carriage of CMV infection together with the matching HLA type.

Sample treatment or condition, as interpreted from the label and publication: in vitro stimulation with specific CMV peptide epitopes to enrich CMV-specific T cells. Turning to this clonotype: Its antigen has not been determined. Per-base quality was not reported, and no clone a single base away is much larger than it.

Its CDR3 holds 11 amino acids, cysteine through phenylalanine. Only the CDR3 part of the read is kept: 33 bases, read in frame from the first base. Trimming takes 8 bases from V and 11 bases from J, and the germline ends sit 15 bases apart. Via the germline V gene, CDR1 is SNHLY and CDR2 FYNNEI. Sequenced using an Illumina HiSeq 1500. TCRdb ran its own pipeline on the public reads, namely fastp trimming at Q25 and MiXCR clone calling, and kept in-frame beta chains. CDR3 protein duplicates are merged, each entry listing the most common genes and DNA. The sample records roughly 920,000 distinct CDR3 sequences, about 33% of which are singletons. The ten largest clones take up around an eighth of the sample. The paper as a whole reports these results and caveats: Carriers of CMV infection plus the relevant HLA type were discriminated by the cumulative frequency of public TCR beta family members in the study cohort and in an independent roughly 350-donor cohort. The ex vivo response was dominated by HLA-C-restricted CMV-specific TCR beta clonotypes, and the single most frequent clonotype in two of eight donors was supplied by these HLA-C-restricted clonotypes.

This receptor was taken from a human donor in good health (CMV status not recorded). Some clones in this sample may be carry-over from other donors' samples. Sequencing used cultured CD8+ T cells from PBMCs, obtained from culture after CMV antigen stimulation. The sequence is built from TRBV2 and TRBJ1-1; TRBD1 could be the D gene, as 6 bases match. The DNA sequence is as follows: TGTGCCAGCTTCGAGGGGGGCGGGGCTTTCTTT. The resulting protein is CASFEGGGAFF.